The next 18 T cell receptor beta chains were all read from a single sample in a study of T cell responses to AZD1222 COVID-19 vaccine. Repertoires were generated with immunoSEQ multiplex PCR, while TCRdb's copy carries only in-frame clones and drops some. Its table records under 150,000 clones. Sequenced input: peripheral blood. Every receptor here comes from an adult in good health.

The chain combines TRBV28 with TRBJ1-3; unclear D gene. The CDR3 runs 13 residues. Looked up from germline, CDR1 is MDHEN and CDR2 is SYDVKM. V shed 3 bases and J shed 3 bases, with 6 bases lying between them. CDR3 DNA: TGTGCCAGCAGTTTCGGCAGTGGAAACACCATATATTTT. It is translated as CASSFGSGNTIYF.

The chain uses TRBV5-1 and TRBJ2-2; 8 bases line up with TRBD1. Germline V gene data show CDR1 as SGHRS and CDR2 as YFSETQ. Losses at the gene ends were 6 bases for V and 7 bases for J; bases not matched to a gene: 14. The CDR3 consists of 16 residues. The CDR3 nucleotides read TGCGCCAGCACCAGCCCAGGGGGCCTTCTCCACGGGGAGCTGTTTTTT. Its translation is CASTSPGGLLHGELFF.

The chain recombines TRBV7-2 with TRBJ1-1; D not certain. The CDR3 is 14 residues long. Germline-derived CDR1 and CDR2 are SGHTA and FQGNSA. V dropped 1 base and J dropped 3 bases, with 9 bases sitting between them. CDR3 coding DNA: TGTGCCAGCAGCTTAGTGGGGTGGGACACTGAAGCTTTCTTT. Its translation is CASSLVGWDTEAFF. Using reference TRBV7-2 and TRBJ1-1 for the parts outside the CDR3, the full variable domain is GAGVSQSPSNKVTEKGKDVELRCDPISGHTALYWYRQSLGQGLEFLIYFQGNSAPDKSGLPSDRFSAERTGGSVSTLTIQRTQQEDSAVYLCASSLVGWDTEAFFGQGTRLTVV.

This chain joins TRBV7-9 and TRBJ2-3; D is unresolved. Per the germline V gene, CDR1 is SEHNR and CDR2 is FQNEAQ (reference sequence). The V gene lost 2 bases and the J gene lost 7 bases, with 16 bases spanning the gap. This CDR3 comprises 15 residues. The CDR3, as DNA: TGTGCCAGCAGCTTACCGCCCAGGTTAGGAAATACGCAGTATTTT. Its translation: CASSLPPRLGNTQYF.

The chain uses TRBV19 and TRBJ2-1; TRBD2 aligns across 8 bases. This CDR3 has 15 residues. The V and J ends lost 4 bases and 6 bases, in that order; junction bases with no gene match: 8. Germline V gives CDR1 LNHDA, CDR2 SQIVND (reference sequence). CDR3 loop: CASSTRLAGLNEQFF. The CDR3 DNA reads TGTGCCAGTAGTACCCGGTTAGCGGGGCTCAATGAGCAGTTCTTC.

The rearrangement links TRBV9 to TRBJ1-6; TRBD1 matches 9 bases. The V gene end was trimmed by 3 bases and the J gene end by 9 bases; junction bases not matched to a gene: 7. The germline CDR1 and CDR2 sequences are SGDLS and YYNGEE. There are 15 residues in the CDR3. The chain's CDR3 is CASSETGQGFSPLHF. Written as DNA, the CDR3 is TGTGCCAGCAGCGAAACGGGACAGGGTTTTTCACCCCTCCACTTT.

J is TRBJ1-1 and V is TRBV7-2; D gene unclear. V was trimmed by 3 bases and J by 5 bases, leaving 16 bases between them. The CDR3 consists of 15 residues. Germline-derived CDR1 and CDR2 are SGHTA and FQGNSA. In nucleotides, the CDR3 is TGTGCCAGCAGCTTCGGGTTTGTTGGAGGGACTGAAGCTTTCTTT. Translating it yields CASSFGFVGGTEAFF.

The chain joins TRBV9 to TRBJ2-7, with a weak D call TRBD2 (5 bases). The germline gives CDR1 SGDLS, CDR2 YYNGEE. This CDR3 has 15 residues. The germline V and J ends were trimmed by 0 bases and 4 bases, with 14 bases remaining between them. The CDR3 DNA sequence: TGTGCCAGCAGCGTAGAGGACGGGGATATGTACGAGCAGTACTTC. Amino acid sequence: CASSVEDGDMYEQYF.

The V call is TRBV11-2, the J call TRBJ2-7; 7 bases align to TRBD2. The CDR3 has 16 amino acids. The ends lost 5 bases at V and 3 bases at J; junction bases unmatched: 13. Looked up from germline, CDR1 is SGHAT and CDR2 is FQNNGV. For the CDR3, the DNA is TGTGCCAGCAGCCCTAGGGCCGGGGCGGGGGACTACGAGCAGTACTTC. Protein product: CASSPRAGAGDYEQYF.

The genes are TRBV2 and TRBJ1-1; D unresolved. Germline CDR1 is SNHLY and CDR2 is FYNNEI. Trimming pared 5 bases from V and 6 bases from J, leaving 22 bases between. The CDR3 has 16 residues. As DNA, the CDR3 is TGTGCCAGCAGTAAACTCTATTTTTGGGATCCGGCTGAAGCTTTCTTT. This encodes CASSKLYFWDPAEAFF.

The chain links TRBV6-6 to TRBJ1-2, with a tentative D call TRBD1 (5 bases). Germline CDR1 reads MNHNY; CDR2 reads SVGAGI (reference sequence). Trimming took 1 base from V and 8 from J, leaving 20 bases between them. The CDR3 has 16 residues. For the CDR3, the DNA is TGTGCCAGCAGTTACTACGGTGATAGGGGCGCGGACGGCTACACCTTC. Protein sequence: CASSYYGDRGADGYTF.

J is TRBJ2-1 and V is TRBV4-2, with D hard to call. Germline-derived CDR1 and CDR2 are LGHNA and YNFKEQ. Trimming left V 1 base short and J 8 bases short, with 9 bases between. CDR3 length equals 13 residues. The CDR3 protein is CASSQVGGDEQFF. DNA of the CDR3: TGTGCCAGCAGCCAAGTAGGTGGGGATGAGCAGTTCTTC.

The chain joins TRBV11-3 to TRBJ2-3; D gene uncertain. The CDR3 is made up of 12 amino acids. From germline, CDR1 is SGHNT and CDR2 YENEEA. V lost 3 bases, J lost 0 bases, and 1 base lay in between. The CDR3 nucleotides are TGTGCCAGCAGCTTGAGCACAGATACGCAGTATTTT. The encoded protein is CASSLSTDTQYF. Supplemented by reference TRBV11-3 and TRBJ2-3, the full variable domain reads EAGVVQSPRYKIIEKKQPVAFWCNPISGHNTLYWYLQNLGQGPELLIRYENEEAVDDSQLPKDRFSAERLKGVDSTLKIQPAELGDSAVYLCASSLSTDTQYFGPGTRLTVL.

The chain is built from TRBV19 and TRBJ2-7, with 8 bases identical to TRBD2. CDR1 LNHDA and CDR2 SQIVND come from the germline V gene (reference sequence). The CDR3 runs 12 residues. The ends lost 4 bases at V and 10 bases at J; junction bases unmatched: 6. Written as DNA, the CDR3 is TGTGCCAGTAGTACGAGCGGGGGACATCAGTACTTC. This sequence encodes CASSTSGGHQYF.

CDR3 in amino acids: CAISDGGVGNGYTF. For the CDR3, the DNA is TGTGCCATCAGTGATGGGGGGGTCGGGAATGGCTACACCTTC. V gene TRBV10-3 combines with J gene TRBJ1-2; possible D gene TRBD1, 5 bases. V lost 3 bases to trimming and J lost 6 bases, with 14 bases between them. Germline CDR1 ENHRY, CDR2 SYGVKD. The CDR3 spans 14 residues.

The V and J genes are TRBV14 and TRBJ2-3; TRBD2 aligns across 7 bases. The CDR3 has 16 amino acids. Germline assignment: CDR1 SGHDN and CDR2 FVKESK. The J segment lost 2 bases and the V segment lost 0 bases, leaving 5 bases of the junction unmatched. The CDR3 DNA reads TGTGCCAGCAGCCAAGAACGGGGGGTTCTCACAGATACGCAGTATTTT. This translates into CASSQERGVLTDTQYF.

The chain couples TRBV6-5 to TRBJ1-4; D call uncertain. The V gene's germline CDR1 is MNHEY and CDR2 SVGAGI. CDR3 size: 14 residues. Between the trimmed V and J ends, which lost 8 bases and 9 bases, there was a span of 19 bases. The CDR3 spells CASYSTPNSKKLFF. DNA for the CDR3: TGTGCCAGCTACAGTACGCCGAACTCGAAAAAACTGTTTTTT.

V gene TRBV28 combines with J gene TRBJ1-1, with D perhaps matching TRBD1 (6 bases). This CDR3 contains 15 residues. Germline V gene sequence: CDR1 MDHEN, CDR2 SYDVKM. Trimming stripped 8 bases from V and 1 base from J, with 17 bases between. The CDR3 sequence: CASGGGGGGNTEAFF. DNA for the CDR3: TGTGCCAGCGGAGGTGGAGGGGGGGGGAACACTGAAGCTTTCTTT.